Detailed here is one T cell receptor beta chain. Its antigen remains unknown. The sample is drawn from a study of cytomegalovirus exposure and HLA in healthy donors. The study's findings and limits: An analysis that was carried out later associated about 17,000 TCR beta sequences with HLA alleles at 0.05 false discovery rate.

The CDR3 totals 17 residues. Germline-derived CDR1 and CDR2 are MGHRA and YSYEKL. Between the trimmed V and J ends, which lost 2 bases and 0 bases, there was a span of 14 bases. Use of 60 Vbeta and 13 Jbeta primers characterized the PCR. The method was immunoSEQ multiplex PCR; TCRdb's version includes in-frame clones alone and lacks a portion of them. The table shows approximately 100,000 clones, with more than 75% occurring only once. The rearrangement joins TRBV4-1 to TRBJ2-1, with D possibly TRBD2 on 5 matching bases. Sequenced sample: PBMCs. This TCR was sampled from a woman between 40 and 55 years old in good health and CMV-seropositive. The CDR3 region is CASSQLLAPGSYNEQFF. CDR3 in DNA: TGCGCCAGCAGCCAACTTCTAGCCCCCGGCTCCTACAATGAGCAGTTCTTC.